This entry describes one T cell receptor (beta chain). The antigen remains unidentified. The data derive from a study of OX40 agonist ivuxolimab in advanced cancers. CDR1 is MDHEN and CDR2 is SYDVKM in the germline V gene. This CDR3 contains 14 residues. Trimming cost V 6 bases and J 0 bases, with 11 bases left between them. The study's findings and limits: Normalized T-cell clonal expansion was also low in some nonresponders. At doses 0.1 to 3.0 mg/kg, CD4+ and CD8+ clones expanded.

Generated by immunoSEQ multiplex PCR, the TCRdb table keeps only in-frame clones and is missing some. Of 65,000 to 85,000 clones listed, approximately 87% are singletons. Sample: CD4+ or CD8+ T cells sorted from blood, taken in a trial of the OX40 agonist ivuxolimab. The TCR comes from an adult with an advanced solid tumor such as melanoma, head and neck, liver or kidney cancer. The rearrangement uses TRBV28 and TRBJ1-1; tentative D call: TRBD1 (5 bases). CDR3 in DNA: TGTGCCAGCAGGAACGGGGGACTGAACACTGAAGCTTTCTTT. This translates into CASRNGGLNTEAFF.